The 25 T cell receptor beta chains below all came from one sample that was sequenced in a study of T cells in Graves' hyperthyroidism and ophthalmopathy. It was RNA transcripts that yielded the amplified TCR beta CDR3 regions. The HTBI set primed first-round TCR CDR3 RT-PCR. MiXCR was run by TCRdb on the multiplex PCR reads, yielding one entry per CDR3 protein. The table lists about 98,000 distinct CDR3 sequences, about 40% of them singletons. Sequenced input: peripheral blood or thyroid tissue (not recorded which). Every receptor here comes from a woman under 40 with Graves' hyperthyroidism.

This chain links TRBV7-2 with TRBJ2-6; D gene unclear. The CDR3 sequence is 13 residues long. CDR1 SGHTA and CDR2 FQGNSA come from the germline V gene. V dropped 7 bases and J dropped 4 bases, with 8 bases sitting between them. Written as DNA, the CDR3 is TGTGCCAGCAACCCTGAGGGGGCCAACGTCCTGACTTTC. Residues: CASNPEGANVLTF.

This chain uses TRBV10-3 with TRBJ1-6; 9 bases align to TRBD1. Germline assignment: CDR1 ENHRY and CDR2 SYGVKD. The CDR3 extends over 16 amino acids. V was pared by 4 bases and J by 7 bases, with 8 bases of the junction left unmatched. The CDR3 DNA follows: TGTGCCATCAGTGCTAGCCCGGGACAGGGCAATTCACCCCTCCACTTT. It translates to CAISASPGQGNSPLHF.

The rearrangement uses TRBV7-3 and TRBJ2-5, with TRBD1 identical over 11 bases. CDR3 length equals 17 residues. Germline CDR1 is SGHTA and CDR2 is FQGTGA. The V segment lost 5 bases and the J segment 4 bases; nucleotides outside the gene matches: 12. The CDR3 DNA follows: TGTGCCAGCAGCCACGGACAGGGGGCGACGTTTGGAGAGACCCAGTACTTC. The encoded protein is CASSHGQGATFGETQYF.

This clonotype was recorded many times. The CDR3 spells CASTSLNTEAFF. DNA of the CDR3: TGTGCCAGTACTTCATTGAACACTGAAGCTTTCTTT. The chain carries TRBV7-6 and TRBJ1-1; D remains unclear. CDR3 length: 12 residues. Germline-derived CDR1 and CDR2 are SGHVS and FNYEAQ. Trimming removed 9 bases at V and 0 bases at J, with 8 bases between.

This clonotype was observed many times. The chain recombines TRBV5-1 with TRBJ2-3, with 10 bases identical to TRBD2. CDR1 is SGHRS, CDR2 YFSETQ, per germline. J lost 5 bases, V lost 2 bases, and 2 bases had no gene match. CDR3 size: 14 residues. The CDR3 protein is CASSFRLAGDTQYF. The CDR3, as DNA: TGCGCCAGCAGCTTTAGACTAGCGGGAGATACGCAGTATTTT.

In its sample, this clonotype was seen many times. This chain joins TRBV2 and TRBJ2-2; D not resolved. Germline lookup yields CDR1 SNHLY and CDR2 FYNNEI. The CDR3 extends over 11 amino acids. Trimming shortened V by 6 bases and J by 3 bases, and 2 bases separated the two germline ends. CDR3 sequence (DNA): TGTGCCAGCAGAGACACCGGGGAGCTGTTTTTT. Protein: CASRDTGELFF.

This clonotype has just one count. J is TRBJ2-2 and V is TRBV20-1; 9 bases line up with TRBD2. Germline lookup yields CDR1 DFQATT and CDR2 SNEGSKA (reference sequence). With V trimmed by 3 bases and J by 6 bases, 8 bases remained unmatched. This CDR3 comprises 15 residues. This CDR3 is CSASSLLAGSGELFF. DNA of the CDR3: TGCAGTGCTAGTTCCCTCCTAGCGGGATCCGGGGAGCTGTTTTTT.

In this sample, this clonotype turned up many times. The chain has TRBV20-1 and TRBJ2-7; no definite D call. CDR3 size: 11 residues. CDR1 DFQATT and CDR2 SNEGSKA come from the germline V gene (reference sequence). Between the trimmed V and J ends, which lost 4 bases and 3 bases, there was a span of 7 bases. CDR3 bases: TGCAGTGCTAATATTCTCTACGAGCAGTACTTC. The encoded protein is CSANILYEQYF.

To note about this clonotype: The junction does not match germline at one end; this may be a read error. The chain has TRBV7-2 and TRBJ1-4; D remains ambiguous. Per germline, CDR1 SGHTA and CDR2 FQGNSA. This CDR3 spans 12 amino acids. The CDR3 reads CASSLTNEKLLF. The CDR3 region has the DNA TGTGCCAGTAGCTTAACTAATGAAAAACTGCTTTTT.

This clonotype was counted at least ten times. The chain recombines TRBV19 with TRBJ2-2, with 14 bases that match TRBD2. This CDR3 region has 19 residues. The germline V gene has CDR1 LNHDA and CDR2 SQIVND (reference sequence). The junction had 13 bases not matched to a gene; V was cut back by 5 bases and J by 5 bases. The CDR3 DNA is TGTGCCAGTAGTCCTCACGTAGGACTAGCGGGAGGTAGGACCGGGGAGCTGTTTTTT. As protein: CASSPHVGLAGGRTGELFF.

At least ten counts were recorded for this clonotype. The chain employs TRBV5-1 and TRBJ2-3; D possibly corresponds to TRBD2 (5 bases). CDR1 and CDR2 (germline): SGHRS, YFSETQ. The V gene lost 4 bases and the J gene lost 6 bases, with 15 bases spanning the gap. The CDR3 spans 14 residues. This CDR3 reads CASSGDSRGDTQYF. The DNA for the CDR3 is TGCGCCAGCAGCGGCGACTCCCGAGGGGATACGCAGTATTTT.

This clonotype showed up just a few times. The J gene is TRBJ1-4, the V gene TRBV2; D ambiguous. The ends were cut back, 8 bases at V and 8 bases at J, with 15 bases in the middle. The CDR3 has 13 amino acids. Germline V gene lookup returns CDR1 SNHLY and CDR2 FYNNEI. The CDR3 DNA follows: TGTGCCAGCTCACCGGATCGTCGCGAAAAACTGTTTTTT. This gives the protein CASSPDRREKLFF.

In its sample, this clonotype was seen many times. The chain employs TRBV2 and TRBJ2-3, with 9 nucleotides matching TRBD1. V shed 7 bases, J shed 2 bases, and the junction held 7 bases outside the gene matches. This CDR3 has 15 residues. Germline V gives CDR1 SNHLY, CDR2 FYNNEI. DNA for the CDR3: TGTGCCAGCACCGGGACAGGGCCCATCACAGATACGCAGTATTTT. Translating gives CASTGTGPITDTQYF.

This clonotype was seen many times. The chain is built from TRBV7-9 and TRBJ1-1, with D possibly TRBD1 on 6 matching bases. The CDR3 extends over 16 amino acids. V lost 1 base and J 1 base, leaving 13 bases between the germline ends. Per germline, CDR1 SEHNR and CDR2 FQNEAQ (reference sequence). As DNA, the CDR3 is TGTGCCAGCAGCTTAGTCGCCGGACAGCCGAACACTGAAGCTTTCTTT. Its translation: CASSLVAGQPNTEAFF.

Concerning this clonotype itself: A read error may explain this, as a much larger clone is one base away. V is TRBV27 and J is TRBJ1-1; possibly TRBD1 for D (5 bases). The germline V gene has CDR1 MNHEY and CDR2 SMNVEV (reference sequence). This CDR3 is built from 11 residues. The V end lost 3 bases, the J end lost 11 bases, and 10 bases lay between the germline ends. The chain's CDR3 is CASSFRDCAFF. The CDR3 DNA sequence: TGTGCCAGCAGTTTTCGGGACTGCGCTTTCTTT.

The gene calls are TRBV28 and TRBJ1-2; D uncertain. Germline CDR1 reads MDHEN; CDR2 reads SYDVKM. The CDR3 consists of 13 residues. The V end lost 7 bases, the J end lost 0 bases, and 9 bases lay between the germline ends. In DNA form, the CDR3 reads TGTGCCAGCAATTTTAGAGCTAACTATGGCTACACCTTC. Its translation: CASNFRANYGYTF.

The chain couples TRBV29-1 to TRBJ1-1; TRBD1 might be the D (5 bases). Germline V gene data show CDR1 as SQVTM and CDR2 as ANQGSEA. The CDR3 is 14 residues long. Trimming left V 6 bases short and J 0 bases short, with 14 bases between. The CDR3 spells CSVTGGALNTEAFF. DNA for the CDR3: TGCAGCGTCACGGGCGGGGCGTTGAACACTGAAGCTTTCTTT.

This clonotype came up many times. The J gene is TRBJ1-5, the V gene TRBV28; D remains unclear. The CDR3 covers 11 residues. Per the germline V gene, CDR1 is MDHEN and CDR2 is SYDVKM. Deletions cut 6 bases from V and 9 bases from J, with 9 bases between. The CDR3 is CASRGWGPQHF. The DNA for the CDR3 is TGTGCCAGCAGGGGATGGGGGCCCCAGCATTTT.

The J gene is TRBJ2-7, the V gene TRBV7-2; TRBD2 agrees at 13 bases. Trimming cost V 5 bases and J 12 bases; bases outside gene matches: 7. Germline lookup yields CDR1 SGHTA and CDR2 FQGNSA. This CDR3 comprises 13 residues. CDR3 region: CASSPRTSGSPYF. CDR3 DNA: TGTGCCAGCAGCCCCCGGACTAGCGGGAGTCCGTACTTC.

In this sample, this clonotype turned up many times. The genes are TRBV20-1 and TRBJ2-5; either TRBD1 or TRBD2 may supply D (5 bases each). The CDR3 extends over 16 amino acids. From germline, CDR1 is DFQATT and CDR2 SNEGSKA (reference sequence). The germline V and J ends were trimmed by 2 bases and 2 bases, with 18 bases remaining between them. The CDR3 reads CSARTPGTDSQETQYF. CDR3 nucleotide sequence: TGCAGTGCTAGAACCCCCGGGACGGATTCTCAAGAGACCCAGTACTTC.

This clonotype was seen more than once but under ten times. This CDR3 is CASSGGWAASQYF. CDR3 DNA: TGTGCCAGCAGTGGGGGATGGGCCGCCTCGCAGTATTTT. The J gene is TRBJ2-3, the V gene TRBV6-6; D is perhaps TRBD1 or TRBD2 (5 bases each). Per germline, CDR1 MNHNY and CDR2 SVGAGI (reference sequence). The CDR3 length is 13 residues. Between the trimmed V and J ends, which lost 5 bases and 10 bases, there was a span of 16 bases.

The chain couples TRBV2 to TRBJ1-2, with TRBD1 identical over 7 bases. From germline, CDR1 is SNHLY and CDR2 FYNNEI. The CDR3 is 15 residues long. The V gene end was trimmed by 7 bases and the J gene end by 4 bases; junction bases not matched to a gene: 12. DNA for the CDR3: TGTGCCAGCACCCCCGGAGACAGGGAAGGCTATGGCTACACCTTC. This encodes CASTPGDREGYGYTF.

This clonotype has ten or more counts. V is TRBV6-5 and J is TRBJ1-6, with D hard to call. The germline gives CDR1 MNHEY, CDR2 SVGAGI. This CDR3 has 14 residues. Trimming left V 6 bases short and J 10 bases short, with 16 bases between. The CDR3 DNA sequence: TGTGCCAGCAGCCGACTTATCGAGCGCTCACCCCTCCACTTT. Amino acids: CASSRLIERSPLHF.

This clonotype came up once. One end of the junction does not line up with germline, which may come from a read error. The CDR3 nucleotides read TGTGCCAGTTCCTTTGCGGGGGGCGTTCAAGAGGCCCAGTACTTC. Its translation: CASSFAGGVQEAQYF. This chain links TRBV19 with TRBJ2-5; 8 nucleotides align to TRBD2. The CDR3 is 15 amino acids. Germline V CDR1 and CDR2: LNHDA, SQIVND (reference sequence).

In its sample, this clonotype was seen many times. The V and J genes are TRBV5-4 and TRBJ1-1, with a possible D match to TRBD1 (5 bases). Trimming left V 4 bases short and J 1 base short, with 14 bases between. The CDR3 consists of 15 residues. CDR1 SGHNT and CDR2 YYREEE come from the germline V gene (reference sequence). The CDR3 DNA reads as TGTGCCAGCAGCGCAACCTCTCAGGGGAACACTGAAGCTTTCTTT. Translated, it gives CASSATSQGNTEAFF. Using reference TRBV5-4 and TRBJ1-1 for the parts outside the CDR3, the full variable domain is ETGVTQSPTHLIKTRGQQVTLRCSSQSGHNTVSWYQQALGQGPQFIFQYYREEENGRGNFPPRFSGLQFPNYSSELNVNALELDDSALYLCASSATSQGNTEAFFGQGTRLTVV.